These 10 T cell receptor beta chains share one sample of origin, sequenced in a study of blood T cells in healthy people across ages. The second PCR ran about 6 to 12 cycles with a sample-barcoded 5' primer and J-beta primers. TCRdb re-derived calls from the 5' RACE reads in MiXCR, one entry per CDR3 protein. The sample records around 1.5 million distinct CDR3 sequences, approximately 59% being singletons. Sequenced sample: blood. The receptors here all came from a man between 18 and 29 years old in good health.

CDR3 loop: CASSAPGSYYEQYF. The DNA for the CDR3 is TGCGCCAGCAGCGCCCCGGGATCCTACTACGAGCAGTACTTC. The gene calls are TRBV5-1 and TRBJ2-7; possible D gene TRBD2, 5 bases. Germline V CDR1 and CDR2: SGHRS, YFSETQ. V was cut by 4 bases and J by 3 bases, with 14 bases left in between. The CDR3 length is 14 residues.

This clonotype came up once. V is TRBV7-9 and J is TRBJ2-3; possible D gene TRBD1, 6 bases. Germline assignment: CDR1 SEHNR and CDR2 FQNEAQ (reference sequence). The V and J ends lost 5 bases and 4 bases respectively, with 13 bases between them. The CDR3 covers 14 residues. CDR3 sequence reads: CASSPPDSPDTQYF. CDR3 in DNA: TGTGCCAGCAGCCCACCGGACAGCCCAGATACGCAGTATTTT.

V gene TRBV3-1 combines with J gene TRBJ2-1; TRBD1 matches at 9 bases. In germline, CDR1 is LGHDT, CDR2 YNNKEL (reference sequence). Trimming cost V 2 bases and J 7 bases; bases outside gene matches: 12. The CDR3 sequence is 17 residues long. CDR3 bases: TGTGCCAGCAGCCAAAAAGGGGACAGGGTGAGAGCTAATGAGCAGTTCTTC. This encodes CASSQKGDRVRANEQFF.

This clonotype was picked up a small number of times. This chain connects TRBV7-2 to TRBJ2-5; tentative D call: TRBD2 (6 bases). The J call may be incorrect, as the DNA end agrees better with TRBJ2-7. CDR1 and CDR2 from the germline V gene are SGHTA and FQGNSA. This CDR3 comprises 14 residues. The CDR3 DNA follows: TGTGCCAGCAGCCGAGACTGGACTAACCACGAGCAGTACTTC. It encodes CASSRDWTNHEQYF.

The V gene is TRBV5-1, the J gene TRBJ2-1; 13 nucleotides line up with TRBD2. Germline assignment: CDR1 SGHRS and CDR2 YFSETQ. The CDR3 length is 18 residues. With V trimmed by 6 bases and J by 6 bases, 15 bases remained unmatched. The CDR3, as DNA: TGCGCCAGCAAAATGGGACTAGCGGGACTTGGGGGGCTCAATGAGCAGTTCTTC. Its protein product is CASKMGLAGLGGLNEQFF.

The chain links TRBV5-4 to TRBJ2-1; 7 bases map to TRBD1. V gave up 3 bases and J gave up 4 bases; unmatched junction bases: 4. The CDR3 consists of 14 residues. The germline CDR1 and CDR2 sequences are SGHNT and YYREEE (reference sequence). CDR3 loop: CASSSGQSYNEQFF. The CDR3 nucleotides are TGTGCCAGCAGCTCGGGACAGTCATACAATGAGCAGTTCTTC.

This clonotype has just a few counts. The V and J genes are TRBV7-9 and TRBJ1-4, with D possibly matching TRBD1 (6 bases). With 8 bases removed from V and 8 bases from J, the gap between germline ends came to 12 bases. Germline V gene data show CDR1 as SEHNR and CDR2 as FQNEAQ (reference sequence). The CDR3 spans 12 residues. CDR3 in DNA: TGTGCCAGCCAGGGGATACGGGAAAAACTGTTTTTT. Protein sequence: CASQGIREKLFF.

V and J are TRBV5-1 and TRBJ1-6, with 7 bases aligning to TRBD1. This CDR3 is 13 amino acids long. With 5 bases clipped from V and 11 bases from J, the junction kept 7 bases outside the gene matches. The V gene's germline CDR1 is SGHRS and CDR2 YFSETQ. The CDR3 DNA follows: TGCGCCAGCAGTACAACAGGGGTGCCACCCCTCCACTTT. It yields the protein CASSTTGVPPLHF.

The chain carries TRBV6-2 or TRBV6-3 and TRBJ2-2; possible D gene TRBD1, 6 bases. The CDR3 totals 16 residues. Trimming stripped 7 bases from V and 7 bases from J, with 22 bases between. Germline CDR1 reads MNHEY; CDR2 reads SVGEGT. The CDR3 sequence is CASTENRVKRNGELFF. The CDR3, as DNA: TGTGCCAGCACCGAAAACAGGGTGAAAAGAAACGGGGAGCTGTTTTTT.

The chain combines TRBV7-9 with TRBJ1-1, with D maybe TRBD1 (5 bases). This CDR3 comprises 14 residues. V lost 4 bases and J 4 bases, leaving 13 bases between the germline ends. The germline CDR1 and CDR2 sequences are SEHNR and FQNEAQ (reference sequence). The CDR3, as DNA: TGTGCCAGCAGCTGGCTAGAGGGGCCCACTGAAGCTTTCTTT. It codes for CASSWLEGPTEAFF.